The 28 T cell receptor beta chains below were found in one sample sequenced in a study of T cell responses to AZD1222 COVID-19 vaccine. Generated by immunoSEQ multiplex PCR, the TCRdb table keeps only in-frame clones and is missing some. The profile shows some 80,000 clones, approximately 91% of them singletons. This specimen was peripheral blood, taken on day 0 of AZD1222 vaccination. Receptors originate from an adult in good health.

V and J are TRBV5-1 and TRBJ1-2; 11 nucleotides line up with TRBD1. The V gene end was trimmed by 2 bases and the J gene end by 4 bases; junction bases not matched to a gene: 10. Germline-derived CDR1 and CDR2 are SGHRS and YFSETQ. The CDR3 runs to 17 residues. The CDR3 loop is CASSFRDRGDLGYGYTF. In DNA form, the CDR3 reads TGCGCCAGCAGCTTCAGGGACAGGGGGGACCTAGGCTATGGCTACACCTTC. The full variable domain, in which reference TRBV5-1 and TRBJ1-2 provide the parts outside the CDR3, is KAGVTQTPRYLIKTRGQQVTLSCSPISGHRSVSWYQQTPGQGLQFLFEYFSETQRNKGNFPGRFSGRQFSNSRSEMNVSTLELGDSALYLCASSFRDRGDLGYGYTFGSGTRLTVV.

V usage is TRBV7-2 and J usage is TRBJ2-5; D not resolved. The CDR3 is made up of 15 amino acids. Between the trimmed V and J ends, which lost 1 base and 4 bases, there was a span of 13 bases. Germline values: CDR1 SGHTA, CDR2 FQGNSA. CDR3 protein: CASSLGPLSAETQYF. CDR3 in DNA: TGTGCCAGCAGCTTAGGGCCCCTAAGCGCAGAGACCCAGTACTTC.

This rearrangement joins TRBV13 to TRBJ2-2; 8 nucleotides align to TRBD2. The V segment lost 5 bases and the J segment 5 bases; nucleotides outside the gene matches: 16. The V gene's germline CDR1 is PRHDT and CDR2 FYEKMQ (reference sequence). This CDR3 contains 18 residues. In nucleotides, the CDR3 is TGTGCCAGCAGCACCTCCCCGGGGACGGGGGGGCCTACCGGGGAGCTGTTTTTT. Its protein is CASSTSPGTGGPTGELFF.

The chain combines TRBV7-2 with TRBJ1-6; D is ambiguous. V lost 5 bases and J 9 bases, leaving 23 bases between the germline ends. In germline, CDR1 is SGHTA, CDR2 FQGNSA. The CDR3 covers 17 residues. The DNA of the CDR3 is TGTGCCAGCAGCATCCACTCTTACCTCGAGGAAGGTTCACCCCTCCACTTT. This codes for CASSIHSYLEEGSPLHF.

This chain uses TRBV3-1 (or the pseudogene TRBV3-2) with TRBJ1-2; no clear D. V lost 1 base, J lost 8 bases, and 8 bases lay in between. The CDR3 totals 12 residues. Germline V gene sequence: CDR1 LGHDT, CDR2 YNNKEL (reference sequence). In DNA, the CDR3 is TGTGCCAGCAGCCAAGTTTTACAGGGCTACACCTTC. Protein product: CASSQVLQGYTF.

There are a few counts of this clone. The rearrangement links TRBV28 to TRBJ1-5; 8 bases align to TRBD1. This CDR3 is 14 amino acids long. CDR1 MDHEN and CDR2 SYDVKM come from the germline V gene. J lost 2 bases, V lost 4 bases, and 1 base had no gene match. CDR3 sequence: CASSSGQGNQPQHF. DNA for the CDR3: TGTGCCAGCAGTTCGGGACAGGGCAATCAGCCCCAGCATTTT. Based on the CDR3 plus reference TRBV28 and TRBJ1-5, the full variable domain is DVKVTQSSRYLVKRTGEKVFLECVQDMDHENMFWYRQDPGLGLRLIYFSYDVKMKEKGDIPEGYSVSREKKERFSLILESASTNQTSMYLCASSSGQGNQPQHFGDGTRLSIL.

CDR3 in DNA: TGTGCCAGCAGTTTACCCGGGGGGAAACAAGAGACCCAGTACTTC. Residues: CASSLPGGKQETQYF. The gene calls are TRBV27 and TRBJ2-5, with 7 bases lining up with TRBD2. The trim removed 2 bases at V and 2 bases at J, leaving 5 bases unmatched. From germline, CDR1 is MNHEY and CDR2 SMNVEV (reference sequence). This CDR3 has 15 residues.

This sequence joins TRBV2 and TRBJ1-6, with D hard to call. V gave up 2 bases and J gave up 7 bases, with 15 bases separating them. Per the germline V gene, CDR1 is SNHLY and CDR2 is FYNNEI. The CDR3 has 16 residues. In nucleotides, the CDR3 is TGTGCCAGCAGTGAACGGGATCCAATAGTCAATTCACCCCTCCACTTT. It specifies CASSERDPIVNSPLHF.

This chain joins TRBV29-1 and TRBJ1-2; D unresolved. With 4 bases removed from V and 3 bases from J, the gap between germline ends came to 9 bases. Germline V lookup: CDR1 SQVTM, CDR2 ANQGSEA. The CDR3 has 12 residues. The CDR3 DNA reads as TGCAGCGTTGTAGGTGGTGACTATGGCTACACCTTC. It is translated as CSVVGGDYGYTF.

The chain has TRBV24-1 and TRBJ2-5, with 8 bases lining up with TRBD2. The CDR3 is 13 amino acids. The germline V gene encodes CDR1 KGHDR and CDR2 SFDVKD. V was clipped by 4 bases and J by 9 bases; unmatched bases: 6. The CDR3 spells CATSEGTRESQYF. The CDR3 DNA follows: TGTGCCACCAGTGAGGGGACTAGGGAGTCCCAGTACTTC.

The V gene is TRBV28, the J gene TRBJ2-7; TRBD1 matches at 9 bases. After removal of 6 bases from V and 4 bases from J, the junction contained 10 bases not matched to a gene. Germline CDR1 and CDR2: MDHEN and SYDVKM. The CDR3 is made up of 15 amino acids. The CDR3 DNA reads as TGTGCCAGCAGGCTGGGGGACAGGGAATCGTACGAGCAGTACTTC. Amino acids: CASRLGDRESYEQYF.

This clone was seen only once. V usage is TRBV7-2 and J usage is TRBJ2-7; D unresolved. Trimming took off 4 bases at V and 5 bases at J, with 9 bases between the two ends. The CDR3 runs 12 residues. Germline loops: CDR1 SGHTA, CDR2 FQGNSA. The DNA for the CDR3 is TGTGCCAGCAGCTCGCGGATTAACGAGCAGTACTTC. It translates to CASSSRINEQYF.

The rearrangement links TRBV6-5 to TRBJ1-1; D not resolved. Germline values: CDR1 MNHEY, CDR2 SVGAGI. V lost 0 bases and J 4 bases, leaving 15 bases between the germline ends. The CDR3 runs to 16 residues. For the CDR3, the DNA is TGTGCCAGCAGTTACTCCCAGTTGGGGAGGTCCACTGAAGCTTTCTTT. The encoded protein is CASSYSQLGRSTEAFF.

The chain links TRBV6-1 to TRBJ1-5; a weak D match, TRBD1 (6 bases). The CDR3 runs to 18 residues. Germline CDR1 reads MNHNS; CDR2 reads SASEGT. Deletions cut 2 bases from V and 5 bases from J, with 22 bases between. Here the CDR3 reads CASSESPPQGGFHQPQHF. The CDR3 coding sequence is TGTGCCAGCAGTGAAAGTCCCCCACAGGGAGGGTTCCATCAGCCCCAGCATTTT.

The chain carries TRBV23-1 and TRBJ1-3; D gene uncertain. TRBV23-1 is classed as an ORF, of uncertain function. The CDR3 loop spans 12 amino acids. V was cut by 2 bases and J by 3 bases, with 2 bases left in between. CDR3 coding DNA: TGCGCCAGCAGTCAAATTGGAAACACCATATATTTT. It codes for CASSQIGNTIYF.

The chain joins TRBV2 to TRBJ1-2, with TRBD1 identical over 9 bases. There are 15 residues in the CDR3. The V and J ends lost 6 bases and 4 bases, in that order; junction bases with no gene match: 9. Looked up from germline, CDR1 is SNHLY and CDR2 is FYNNEI. The DNA of the CDR3 is TGTGCCAGCAGAACACCGACAGGGGGAAGCTATGGCTACACCTTC. Translation: CASRTPTGGSYGYTF.

The J gene is TRBJ2-2, the V gene TRBV7-9; no firm D call. This CDR3 contains 15 residues. V shed 2 bases and J shed 3 bases, with 10 bases lying between them. Germline-derived CDR1 and CDR2 are SEHNR and FQNEAQ (reference sequence). The CDR3 bases are TGTGCCAGCAGCTTAAAGGAACTCGACACCGGGGAGCTGTTTTTT. Residues: CASSLKELDTGELFF.

This clone has just one count. Other DNA sequences in the same sample also yield this CDR3. The chain is built from TRBV9 and TRBJ2-1; unclear D gene. This CDR3 contains 13 residues. Germline values: CDR1 SGDLS, CDR2 YYNGEE. Trimming cost V 0 bases and J 5 bases, with 6 bases left between them. The CDR3 protein is CASSVGQDNEQFF. CDR3 nucleotide sequence: TGTGCCAGCAGCGTAGGTCAGGACAATGAGCAGTTCTTC. The whole variable domain, filled in from reference TRBV9 and TRBJ2-1, reads DSGVTQTPKHLITATGQRVTLRCSPRSGDLSVYWYQQSLDQGLQFLIQYYNGEERAKGNILERFSAQQFPDLHSELNLSSLELGDSALYFCASSVGQDNEQFFGPGTRLTVL.

The chain is built from TRBV19 and TRBJ1-5, with TRBD1 as a possible D gene (5 bases). The germline gives CDR1 LNHDA, CDR2 SQIVND (reference sequence). V was shortened by 5 bases and J by 6 bases, with 17 bases between the two germline ends. This CDR3 spans 15 amino acids. The DNA for the CDR3 is TGTGCCAGTAGTGCCCAAGACAGAGTCGGTCAGCCCCAGCATTTT. Translating it yields CASSAQDRVGQPQHF.

In DNA form, the CDR3 reads TGCGCCAGCAGCCAGTCCTTAGATACGCAGTATTTT. It encodes CASSQSLDTQYF. The V call is TRBV5-1, the J call TRBJ2-3; D unclear. Trimming stripped 4 bases from V and 5 bases from J, with 8 bases between. CDR3 size: 12 residues. From germline, CDR1 is SGHRS and CDR2 YFSETQ.

The chain uses TRBV5-6 and TRBJ1-1; D gene unclear. The germline CDR1 and CDR2 sequences are SGHDT and YYEEEE. The CDR3 is 13 amino acids. Trimming stripped 0 bases from V and 4 bases from J, with 7 bases between. CDR3 nucleotide sequence: TGTGCCAGCAGCTTGGGTGTGTCCACTGAAGCTTTCTTT. Its protein is CASSLGVSTEAFF. Full variable domain (missing parts from reference TRBV5-6 and TRBJ1-1): DAGVTQSPTHLIKTRGQQVTLRCSPKSGHDTVSWYQQALGQGPQFIFQYYEEEERQRGNFPDRFSGHQFPNYSSELNVNALLLGDSALYLCASSLGVSTEAFFGQGTRLTVV.

The chain links TRBV18 to TRBJ1-2; D not resolved. Per the germline V gene, CDR1 is KGHSH and CDR2 is LQKENI. V shed 3 bases and J shed 3 bases, with 8 bases lying between them. The CDR3 spans 13 residues. CDR3 region: CASSPETDYGYTF. The CDR3 nucleotides are TGTGCCAGCTCACCGGAGACGGACTATGGCTACACCTTC.

There are a few counts of this clone. V is TRBV21-1 and J is TRBJ1-1; the table calls TRBD1, which could not be checked here. TRBV21-1 has pseudogene status. CDR3 length equals 16 residues. Here the CDR3 DNA reads TGTGCCAGACCCCGGGACAGGGGGCGAAGAGACACTGAAGCTTTCTTT. It translates to CARPRDRGRRDTEAFF.

V and J are TRBV7-2 and TRBJ1-2, with 7 bases identical to TRBD1. The CDR3 has 13 amino acids. Trimming removed 5 bases from V and 7 bases from J; junction bases left unmatched: 7. CDR1 and CDR2 from the germline V gene are SGHTA and FQGNSA. The CDR3: CASSHQGGFGYTF. The CDR3 nucleotides are TGTGCCAGCAGCCACCAGGGGGGTTTTGGCTACACCTTC.

The V call is TRBV5-1, the J call TRBJ2-4; perhaps TRBD2 as D (5 bases). The CDR3 has 13 residues. The V end lost 2 bases, the J end lost 4 bases, and 7 bases lay between the germline ends. Per the germline V gene, CDR1 is SGHRS and CDR2 is YFSETQ. The CDR3 DNA follows: TGCGCCAGCAGCTTCGGGGATAAAAACATTCAGTACTTC. Protein sequence: CASSFGDKNIQYF.

This clone has only one observation. This sequence joins TRBV12-3 or TRBV12-4 and TRBJ1-2, with 7 bases fitting TRBD1. The V gene end was trimmed by 3 bases and the J gene end by 6 bases; junction bases not matched to a gene: 4. The CDR3 has 13 residues. CDR3 region: CASSFRQGDGYTF. CDR3 DNA: TGTGCCAGCAGTTTTCGACAGGGTGATGGCTACACCTTC.

The rearrangement links TRBV3-1 (or the pseudogene TRBV3-2) to TRBJ2-3; no reliable D call. Per germline, CDR1 LGHDT and CDR2 YNNKEL (reference sequence). This CDR3 comprises 12 residues. The V end was cut by 3 bases, the J end by 6 bases, with 7 bases between. In DNA, the CDR3 is TGTGCCAGCAGCCATACCCCGGATACGCAGTATTTT. It specifies CASSHTPDTQYF.

The chain carries TRBV2 and TRBJ2-3; 10 bases agree with TRBD2. The germline CDR1 and CDR2 sequences are SNHLY and FYNNEI. The CDR3 contains 16 residues. Trimming cost V 1 base and J 2 bases; bases outside gene matches: 3. DNA for the CDR3: TGTGCCAGCAGTGAAGATAGCGGGGGGTTCACAGATACGCAGTATTTT. Translated: CASSEDSGGFTDTQYF.